A selection of T cell receptor beta chains follows, all from one sample in a study of monozygotic twins with inflammatory bowel disease. From the 5' RACE reads, TCRdb lists one entry per CDR3 protein and no DNA. This sample contains over 100,000 distinct CDR3 sequences. Sample: blood. These receptors came from a human donor with ulcerative colitis or Crohn's disease, or a healthy co-twin of an affected twin (not recorded which). Both conserved end residues are part of each CDR3.

V gene: TRBV18
J gene: TRBJ2-2
CDR3 protein: CASSSNTGELFF

V gene: TRBV5-4
J gene: TRBJ2-5
CDR3 protein: CASSLQGYSQETQYF

V gene: TRBV5-1
J gene: TRBJ2-5
CDR3 protein: CASSGTGGETQYF

V gene: TRBV28
J gene: TRBJ2-1
CDR3 protein: CASSLGGLAGVNEQFF

V gene: TRBV19
J gene: TRBJ2-7
CDR3 protein: CASSIRRPAGQNSYEQYF

V gene: TRBV10-3
J gene: TRBJ2-5
CDR3 protein: CAIKQDGMETQYF

V gene: TRBV3-1
J gene: TRBJ2-3
CDR3 protein: CASSQDLFDTQYF

V gene: TRBV5-6
J gene: TRBJ1-1
CDR3 protein: CASHGVLNTEAFF

V gene: TRBV19
J gene: TRBJ2-2
CDR3 protein: CASSWTGAGELFF

V gene: TRBV29-1
J gene: TRBJ1-1
CDR3 protein: CSVEDFSWGNPNTEAFF

V gene: TRBV5-1
J gene: TRBJ1-2
CDR3 protein: CASSWSPGQGDYGYTF

V gene: TRBV12-3/TRBV12-4
J gene: TRBJ2-1
CDR3 protein: CASNPTSGGEQFF

V gene: TRBV2
J gene: TRBJ2-1
CDR3 protein: CASRPGGAGADEQFF

V gene: TRBV5-1
J gene: TRBJ2-7
CDR3 protein: CASSLNIDEQYF

V gene: TRBV12-3/TRBV12-4
J gene: TRBJ2-7
CDR3 protein: CASSFRRGSEQYF

V gene: TRBV24-1
J gene: TRBJ1-2
CDR3 protein: CATSDDYGYTF

V gene: TRBV7-2
J gene: TRBJ1-1
CDR3 protein: CASRRPNTEAFF

V gene: TRBV10-3
J gene: TRBJ2-1
CDR3 protein: CAISAGKTYNEQFF

V gene: TRBV5-4
J gene: TRBJ2-3
CDR3 protein: CASRPPGGNTDTQYF

V gene: TRBV15
J gene: TRBJ2-3
CDR3 protein: CATSQQASSTDTQYF

V gene: TRBV28
J gene: TRBJ2-5
CDR3 protein: CASSLTSQETQYF

V gene: TRBV7-2
J gene: TRBJ2-1
CDR3 protein: CASSSLGLAGDNEQFF

V gene: TRBV7-3
J gene: TRBJ2-7
CDR3 protein: CASSLTIGTAQGEQYF

V gene: TRBV7-8
J gene: TRBJ1-2
CDR3 protein: CASSLDRGLGYTF

V gene: TRBV7-7
J gene: TRBJ2-3
CDR3 protein: CASSLAVAPGDTQYF

V gene: TRBV7-9
J gene: TRBJ1-1
CDR3 protein: CASKREGLNTEAFF

V gene: TRBV9
J gene: TRBJ2-1
CDR3 protein: CASSIGGSGSNEQFF

V gene: TRBV11-1
J gene: TRBJ1-5
CDR3 protein: CASSRDTHQPQHF

V gene: TRBV30
J gene: TRBJ2-1
CDR3 protein: CAWSAGLDNEQFF

V gene: TRBV5-4
J gene: TRBJ2-3
CDR3 protein: CASSDSTDTQYF

V gene: TRBV18
J gene: TRBJ2-5
CDR3 protein: CASSPRSAVQETQYF

V gene: TRBV5-1
J gene: TRBJ1-2
CDR3 protein: CASSLDRGARGGYTF

V gene: TRBV6-5
J gene: TRBJ2-7
CDR3 protein: CASGKESSYEQYF

V gene: TRBV27
J gene: TRBJ2-7
CDR3 protein: CASRSNPDFIYEQYF

V gene: TRBV4-2
J gene: TRBJ1-1
CDR3 protein: CASSHRQGVNTEAFF

V gene: TRBV5-5
J gene: TRBJ2-7
CDR3 protein: CASTTGIYEQYF

V gene: TRBV12-3/TRBV12-4
J gene: TRBJ1-2
CDR3 protein: CASSQTPGQGNYGYTF

V gene: TRBV6-1
J gene: TRBJ2-3
CDR3 protein: CASSLKAQGADTQYF

V gene: TRBV4-3
J gene: TRBJ1-2
CDR3 protein: CASSQAMGDRHYGYTF

V gene: TRBV20-1
J gene: TRBJ2-3
CDR3 protein: CSARLARTDTQYF

V gene: TRBV28
J gene: TRBJ2-6
CDR3 protein: CASSTWLGGSGANVLTF

V gene: TRBV18
J gene: TRBJ2-7
CDR3 protein: CASWGSSYEQYF

V gene: TRBV14
J gene: TRBJ1-6
CDR3 protein: CASSPSFNSPLHF

V gene: TRBV18
J gene: TRBJ1-2
CDR3 protein: CASSLPGLNYGYTF

V gene: TRBV12-3/TRBV12-4
J gene: TRBJ1-1
CDR3 protein: CASSTLSNTEAFF

V gene: TRBV20-1
J gene: TRBJ1-5
CDR3 protein: CSARAPSNQPQHF

V gene: TRBV20-1
J gene: TRBJ2-7
CDR3 protein: CSAPGQGRSEQYF

V gene: TRBV3-1
J gene: TRBJ1-1
CDR3 protein: CASSSDGSEAFF

V gene: TRBV5-1
J gene: TRBJ2-5
CDR3 protein: CASSLYAEGSKETQYF

V gene: TRBV9
J gene: TRBJ2-3
CDR3 protein: CASSRAFGDTQYF

V gene: TRBV7-8
J gene: TRBJ2-3
CDR3 protein: CACSFGGPADTQYF

V gene: TRBV11-1
J gene: TRBJ2-7
CDR3 protein: CASSPRLGHRTYEQYF

V gene: TRBV10-2
J gene: TRBJ2-2
CDR3 protein: CASRRGTDTGELFF